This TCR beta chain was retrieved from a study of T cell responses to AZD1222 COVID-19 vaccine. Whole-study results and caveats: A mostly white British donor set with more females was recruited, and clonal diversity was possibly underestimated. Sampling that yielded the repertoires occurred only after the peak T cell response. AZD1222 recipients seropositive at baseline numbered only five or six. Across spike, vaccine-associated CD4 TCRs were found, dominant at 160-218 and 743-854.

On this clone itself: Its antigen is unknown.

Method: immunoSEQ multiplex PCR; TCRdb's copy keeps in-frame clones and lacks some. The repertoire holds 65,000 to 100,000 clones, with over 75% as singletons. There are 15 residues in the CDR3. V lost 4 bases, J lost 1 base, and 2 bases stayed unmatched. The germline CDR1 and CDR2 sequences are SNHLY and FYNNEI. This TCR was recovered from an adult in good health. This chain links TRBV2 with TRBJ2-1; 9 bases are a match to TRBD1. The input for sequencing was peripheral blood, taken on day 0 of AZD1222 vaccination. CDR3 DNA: TGTGCCAGCAGTGGGGACAGGGCGTCCTACAATGAGCAGTTCTTC. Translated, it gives CASSGDRASYNEQFF.